A single sample gave rise to the 26 T cell receptor beta chains below, sequenced in a study of blood T cell repertoires in COVID-19. Produced via immunoSEQ multiplex PCR; TCRdb's table is partial and in-frame only. The sample lists some 200,000 clones, 80% to 90% seen once, with more than 1.2% in the top ten. Sequencing was carried out using peripheral blood. Receptor source: a woman aged 35 to 49 who had recovered from COVID-19.

This chain connects TRBV5-1 to TRBJ2-5; the match to TRBD2 covers 15 bases. The V gene's germline CDR1 is SGHRS and CDR2 YFSETQ. The CDR3 consists of 17 residues. The junction had 4 bases not matched to a gene; V was cut back by 3 bases and J by 1 base. The CDR3 spells CASSSGLAGGIQETQYF. Written as DNA, the CDR3 is TGCGCCAGCAGCTCCGGACTAGCGGGGGGGATCCAAGAGACCCAGTACTTC.

CDR3 bases: TGCGCCAGCAGCCTTCGGGAGCTTTACACTGAAGCTTTCTTT. This gives the protein CASSLRELYTEAFF. The chain employs TRBV4-1 and TRBJ1-1, with D hard to call. The CDR3 totals 14 residues. The ends were cut back, 4 bases at V and 3 bases at J, with 12 bases in the middle. Germline V gene lookup returns CDR1 MGHRA and CDR2 YSYEKL.

V is TRBV6-5 and J is TRBJ2-3; 7 bases are shared with TRBD1. This CDR3 spans 15 amino acids. J gave up 3 bases and V 6 bases, and 9 bases lay outside the gene matches. Per the germline V gene, CDR1 is MNHEY and CDR2 is SVGAGI. The CDR3 bases are TGTGCCAGCAGCCGATATTCGACAGGGACAGATACGCAGTATTTT. Translation: CASSRYSTGTDTQYF.

The chain combines TRBV6-2 or TRBV6-3 with TRBJ2-5; 9 bases align to TRBD1. The CDR3 sequence is 18 residues long. With V trimmed by 0 bases and J by 5 bases, 13 bases remained unmatched. From germline, CDR1 is MNHEY and CDR2 SVGEGT. CDR3 coding DNA: TGTGCCAGCAGTTACTCGATAAAATCACAGGGGGCTGGGGAGACCCAGTACTTC. As protein: CASSYSIKSQGAGETQYF.

The rearrangement uses TRBV2 and TRBJ1-1; a possible D gene is TRBD1 (5 bases). Germline V gene sequence: CDR1 SNHLY, CDR2 FYNNEI. V lost 5 bases and J 0 bases, leaving 13 bases between the germline ends. The CDR3 is 15 amino acids. CDR3 sequence reads: CASSRTPPMNTEAFF. The CDR3 DNA sequence: TGTGCCAGCAGTCGGACACCTCCTATGAACACTGAAGCTTTCTTT.

The sample holds one count of this clone. The chain uses TRBV19 and TRBJ1-5; possible D gene TRBD1, 5 bases. The CDR3 runs 15 residues. Trimming left V 3 bases short and J 1 base short, with 10 bases between. CDR1 is LNHDA and CDR2 is SQIVND in the germline V gene (reference sequence). The CDR3 nucleotides read TGTGCCAGTAGTATTCAGGGATTGAGCAATCAGCCCCAGCATTTT. Translated: CASSIQGLSNQPQHF.

The rearrangement uses TRBV6-2 or TRBV6-3 and TRBJ2-3; the match to TRBD1 covers 9 bases. Trimming removed 6 bases from V and 3 bases from J; junction bases left unmatched: 10. The CDR3 runs 16 residues. CDR1 is MNHEY, CDR2 SVGEGT, per germline. CDR3 nucleotides: TGTGCCAGCAGCTATACCGGGACAGGGAATACAGATACGCAGTATTTT. It encodes CASSYTGTGNTDTQYF.

The chain uses TRBV7-2 and TRBJ1-1; perhaps TRBD1 as D (6 bases). V was pared by 1 base and J by 10 bases, with 13 bases between. This CDR3 has 13 amino acids. Germline CDR1 is SGHTA and CDR2 is FQGNSA. As DNA, the CDR3 is TGTGCCAGCAGCTTAGTAAGGGGGGGAGTAGCTTTCTTT. The encoded protein is CASSLVRGGVAFF.

The chain carries TRBV9 and TRBJ1-2; D not certain. V was cut by 0 bases and J by 0 bases, with 9 bases left in between. The CDR3 contains 15 residues. Per germline, CDR1 SGDLS and CDR2 YYNGEE. For the CDR3, the DNA is TGTGCCAGCAGCGTAGCCACGACACCTAACTATGGCTACACCTTC. Translated: CASSVATTPNYGYTF.

This chain links TRBV11-2 with TRBJ1-5; no clear D gene. The CDR3 runs 13 residues. The germline V gene has CDR1 SGHAT and CDR2 FQNNGV. Trimming took 4 bases from V and 7 from J, leaving 11 bases between them. The chain's CDR3 is CASSSTGGQPQHF. As DNA, the CDR3 is TGTGCCAGCAGCTCGACGGGAGGGCAGCCCCAGCATTTT.

The CDR3 DNA sequence: TGTGCCAGCAGCTCGGACTCGGCTTGGGATTCACCCCTCCACTTT. This sequence encodes CASSSDSAWDSPLHF. V and J are TRBV7-3 and TRBJ1-6; D remains unclear. Germline CDR1 reads SGHTA; CDR2 reads FQGTGA. V lost 4 bases and J lost 8, with 15 bases in between. The CDR3 runs 15 residues.

The gene calls are TRBV3-1 (or the pseudogene TRBV3-2) and TRBJ2-4; a weak D match, TRBD2 (7 bases). CDR1 and CDR2 (germline): LGHDT, YNNKEL (reference sequence). Trimming removed 8 bases at V and 2 bases at J, with 10 bases between. The CDR3 loop spans 13 amino acids. The CDR3 DNA is TGTGCCAGCGGGGGGGCTTCCAAAAACATTCAGTACTTC. This codes for CASGGASKNIQYF.

The rearrangement uses TRBV7-2 and TRBJ2-2; 7 nucleotides agree with TRBD2. The CDR3 runs 15 residues. The germline V gene has CDR1 SGHTA and CDR2 FQGNSA. Trimming at V came to 5 bases and at J to 4 bases, leaving 7 bases not matched to a gene. The CDR3 nucleotides read TGTGCCAGCAGCCTCTGGACTAGTCCCACCGGGGAGCTGTTTTTT. Translating gives CASSLWTSPTGELFF.

The chain carries TRBV18 and TRBJ1-2, with 9 bases that match TRBD1. Trimming cost V 5 bases and J 2 bases; bases outside gene matches: 3. Germline-derived CDR1 and CDR2 are KGHSH and LQKENI. The length of the CDR3 is 14 residues. CDR3 coding DNA: TGTGCCAGCTCAGAACAGGGGGCCAACTATGGCTACACCTTC. This encodes CASSEQGANYGYTF. Drawing the rest from reference TRBV18 and TRBJ1-2, the complete variable domain is NAGVMQNPRHLVRRRGQEARLRCSPMKGHSHVYWYRQLPEEGLKFMVYLQKENIIDESGMPKERFSAEFPKEGPSILRIQQVVRGDSAAYFCASSEQGANYGYTFGSGTRLTVV.

This chain connects TRBV6-2 or TRBV6-3 to TRBJ1-4; D possibly corresponds to TRBD1 (5 bases). Germline V gene data show CDR1 as MNHEY and CDR2 as SVGEGT. The CDR3 has 15 amino acids. V lost 5 bases and J lost 4, with 14 bases in between. CDR3 in amino acids: CASSPASGVNEKLFF. DNA of the CDR3: TGTGCCAGCAGTCCCGCGTCGGGGGTTAATGAAAAACTGTTTTTT.

The V and J genes are TRBV7-3 and TRBJ2-3; 10 positions match TRBD2. The V gene end was trimmed by 1 base and the J gene end by 8 bases; junction bases not matched to a gene: 6. CDR3 size: 15 residues. From germline, CDR1 is SGHTA and CDR2 FQGTGA. CDR3 sequence: CASSLSGLAVGTQYF. The DNA for the CDR3 is TGTGCCAGCAGCTTAAGTGGACTAGCGGTGGGTACGCAGTATTTT.

The chain uses TRBV19 and TRBJ1-2, with D possibly TRBD1 on 5 matching bases. The CDR3 covers 12 residues. V shed 4 bases and J shed 8 bases, with 11 bases lying between them. The V gene's germline CDR1 is LNHDA and CDR2 SQIVND (reference sequence). The CDR3 bases are TGTGCCAGTAGTACAGGGAGGGTCGGCTACACCTTC. This translates into CASSTGRVGYTF.

The chain couples TRBV7-2 to TRBJ2-3; maybe TRBD1 (5 bases). Per germline, CDR1 SGHTA and CDR2 FQGNSA. V lost 8 bases to trimming and J lost 4 bases, with 16 bases between them. This CDR3 spans 14 amino acids. Here the CDR3 DNA reads TGTGCCAGCCAGCAGGGCGATAGGGCAGATACGCAGTATTTT. Translation: CASQQGDRADTQYF. Filled out from reference TRBV7-2 and TRBJ2-3, the complete variable domain reads GAGVSQSPSNKVTEKGKDVELRCDPISGHTALYWYRQSLGQGLEFLIYFQGNSAPDKSGLPSDRFSAERTGGSVSTLTIQRTQQEDSAVYLCASQQGDRADTQYFGPGTRLTVL.

The J gene is TRBJ1-2, the V gene TRBV19, with a weak D call TRBD1 (5 bases). The germline V and J ends were trimmed by 5 bases and 2 bases, with 12 bases remaining between them. CDR3 length equals 14 residues. The germline gives CDR1 LNHDA, CDR2 SQIVND (reference sequence). CDR3 protein: CASSGAAQNYGYTF. CDR3 nucleotides: TGTGCCAGTAGTGGGGCGGCCCAAAACTATGGCTACACCTTC.

This chain joins TRBV13 and TRBJ1-6, with D hard to call. The CDR3 extends over 15 amino acids. Trimming pared 5 bases from V and 0 bases from J, leaving 8 bases between. Germline CDR1 reads PRHDT; CDR2 reads FYEKMQ (reference sequence). The CDR3 bases are TGTGCCAGCAGCAGAGGAAGCTCCTATAATTCACCCCTCCACTTT. This encodes CASSRGSSYNSPLHF.

This rearrangement joins TRBV19 to TRBJ1-2, with 8 positions matching TRBD1. The CDR3 length is 14 residues. Germline trimming cut 5 bases from V and 4 bases from J; bases unmatched to any gene: 6. Looked up from germline, CDR1 is LNHDA and CDR2 is SQIVND (reference sequence). The CDR3 reads CASSLGTGPYGYTF. For the CDR3, the DNA is TGTGCCAGTAGTCTGGGGACAGGTCCCTATGGCTACACCTTC.

The V and J genes are TRBV11-3 and TRBJ2-7, with TRBD2 as a possible D gene (6 bases). The germline V gene encodes CDR1 SGHNT and CDR2 YENEEA. The ends were cut back, 0 bases at V and 9 bases at J, with 12 bases in the middle. The CDR3 spans 13 residues. CDR3 nucleotides: TGTGCCAGCAGCTTAGATATGGAGGGAAGGCAGTACTTC. This gives the protein CASSLDMEGRQYF.

J is TRBJ1-1 and V is TRBV2, with D possibly TRBD1 on 5 matching bases. The CDR3 runs 13 residues. The V gene lost 6 bases and the J gene lost 1 base, with 9 bases spanning the gap. Germline V gene sequence: CDR1 SNHLY, CDR2 FYNNEI. Written as DNA, the CDR3 is TGTGCCAGCAGAGAGACAGAGAACACTGAAGCTTTCTTT. It specifies CASRETENTEAFF.

A few counts support this clone. The J gene is TRBJ2-7, the V gene TRBV13, with 9 bases that match TRBD1. This CDR3 has 15 residues. J lost 8 bases, V lost 7 bases, and 15 bases had no gene match. The germline V gene has CDR1 PRHDT and CDR2 FYEKMQ (reference sequence). CDR3 DNA sequence: TGTGCCAGCAACACCAACGCCGGGACAGGGTTGAAGCAGTACTTC. It specifies CASNTNAGTGLKQYF.

V gene TRBV5-1 combines with J gene TRBJ1-6; 10 bases agree with TRBD1. Trimming removed 4 bases from V and 9 bases from J; junction bases left unmatched: 4. The CDR3 extends over 14 amino acids. Germline V gene lookup returns CDR1 SGHRS and CDR2 YFSETQ. This CDR3 reads CASSEGQGTSPLHF. The CDR3, as DNA: TGCGCCAGCAGCGAGGGACAGGGGACTTCACCCCTCCACTTT.

The chain has TRBV19 and TRBJ2-3; no clear D. Germline lookup yields CDR1 LNHDA and CDR2 SQIVND (reference sequence). V lost 1 base and J 1 base, leaving 12 bases between the germline ends. This CDR3 region has 16 residues. The CDR3 DNA reads as TGTGCCAGTAGTATAGTACGTCCTCCAGGCACAGATACGCAGTATTTT. As protein: CASSIVRPPGTDTQYF.